This passage covers 25 T cell receptor beta chains from one sample sequenced in a study of human CD8 memory T cell subsets. Preparation of the TCR beta libraries relied on UMI-labeled 5' RACE. TCRdb reanalyzed the 5' RACE reads, giving one entry per CDR3 protein sequence and no DNA. The data include around 12,000 distinct CDR3 sequences; the top ten clones carry 12% to 15%. The sample taken for sequencing was CD8+ T cells from PBMCs. Receptor source: a human donor in good health.

The chain recombines TRBV13 with TRBJ2-3; there is no DNA to check the TCRdb D call of TRBD1. CDR1 is PRHDT, CDR2 FYEKMQ, per germline (reference sequence). The CDR3 has 16 residues. The CDR3 protein is CASSLEDRGGTDTQYF.

The rearrangement joins TRBV10-3 to TRBJ2-1; TCRdb names TRBD1, which stays unverified in the absence of DNA. CDR1 ENHRY and CDR2 SYGVKD come from the germline V gene. This CDR3 comprises 14 residues. The CDR3 loop is CAIGEAGSSNEQFF.

The genes are TRBV29-1 and TRBJ2-3; TCRdb selects TRBD1, and the lack of DNA leaves this call unchecked. The germline gives CDR1 SQVTM, CDR2 ANQGSEA. The CDR3 consists of 15 residues. The chain's CDR3 is CSVSGGRGGTDTQYF.

By frequency, this clonotype is medium-sized. This chain joins TRBV7-6 and TRBJ2-1. The CDR3 loop spans 14 amino acids. Germline CDR1 reads SGHVS; CDR2 reads FNYEAQ. The CDR3: CASSLERLYNEQFF.

The chain uses TRBV20-1 and TRBJ1-1; TCRdb designates TRBD1, a call that cannot be tested without DNA. From germline, CDR1 is DFQATT and CDR2 SNEGSKA (reference sequence). The CDR3 runs to 13 residues. CDR3 region: CSAPRAANTEAFF.

This chain uses TRBV7-6 with TRBJ2-3. Germline CDR1 and CDR2: SGHVS and FNYEAQ. The CDR3 extends over 15 amino acids. Here the CDR3 reads CASRQTTSSTDTQYF.

The CDR3 here is CASSLGTSGRTYEQYF. The chain recombines TRBV12-3 or TRBV12-4 with TRBJ2-7; TCRdb's D call, TRBD2, is unchecked because there is no DNA. This CDR3 has 16 residues.

The chain carries TRBV29-1 and TRBJ1-5; absent DNA, TCRdb's TRBD1 call cannot be checked. The CDR3 length is 14 residues. Per the germline V gene, CDR1 is SQVTM and CDR2 is ANQGSEA. The CDR3 protein is CSARTGGGNQPQHF. The full variable domain, with the rest looked up from reference TRBV29-1 and TRBJ1-5, is SAVISQKPSRDICQRGTSLTIQCQVDSQVTMMFWYRQQPGQSLTLIATANQGSEATYESGFVIDKFPISRPNLTFSTLTVSNMSPEDSSIYLCSARTGGGNQPQHFGDGTRLSIL.

CDR3 region: CASSPERGVGSYEQYF. V gene TRBV5-6 combines with J gene TRBJ2-7; TCRdb's assignment of TRBD1 cannot be checked, as there is no DNA. The CDR3 has 16 residues. The germline V gene encodes CDR1 SGHDT and CDR2 YYEEEE.

The chain uses TRBV20-1 and TRBJ2-7; TCRdb designates TRBD1, a call that cannot be tested without DNA. The CDR3 sequence is 13 residues long. Germline loops: CDR1 DFQATT, CDR2 SNEGSKA (reference sequence). CDR3 sequence reads: CSARDSFPYEQYF.

This chain uses TRBV7-3 with TRBJ2-7; the D call from TCRdb, TRBD1, cannot be confirmed without DNA. The CDR3 is made up of 14 amino acids. CDR1 is SGHTA and CDR2 is FQGTGA in the germline V gene. Here the CDR3 reads CASSPTGGIYEQYF. The full variable domain, in which reference TRBV7-3 and TRBJ2-7 provide the parts outside the CDR3, is GAGVSQTPSNKVTEKGKYVELRCDPISGHTALYWYRQSLGQGPEFLIYFQGTGAADDSGLPNDRFFAVRPEGSVSTLKIQRTERGDSAVYLCASSPTGGIYEQYFGPGTRLTVT.

The chain couples TRBV6-2 or TRBV6-3 to TRBJ1-5. Per germline, CDR1 MNHEY and CDR2 SVGEGT. This CDR3 contains 16 residues. The CDR3 reads CASSYRWEGQVQPQHF.

The rearrangement uses TRBV10-3 and TRBJ2-7; TCRdb proposes TRBD2, but this gene call is untestable without DNA. CDR3 length: 14 residues. CDR1 is ENHRY and CDR2 is SYGVKD in the germline V gene. This CDR3 reads CAISPSQDGYEQYF.

The V gene is TRBV28, the J gene TRBJ1-1; the TRBD1 assignment by TCRdb is unverifiable without DNA. This CDR3 is built from 15 residues. The germline V gene has CDR1 MDHEN and CDR2 SYDVKM. The CDR3 here is CASRTGIQMNTEAFF.

V gene TRBV18 combines with J gene TRBJ2-7; TCRdb's D gene call, TRBD2, goes unchecked for lack of DNA. The CDR3 totals 15 residues. Looked up from germline, CDR1 is KGHSH and CDR2 is LQKENI. The chain's CDR3 is CASSPSGTLLYEQYF.

The chain has TRBV4-1 and TRBJ2-1; TCRdb lists TRBD2, though no DNA is available to test this call. Germline CDR1 MGHRA, CDR2 YSYEKL. The CDR3 consists of 12 residues. This CDR3 is CASAGLDNEQFF.

This rearrangement joins TRBV7-2 to TRBJ2-7; TCRdb selects TRBD1, and the lack of DNA leaves this call unchecked. Germline V gives CDR1 SGHTA, CDR2 FQGNSA. The CDR3 length is 13 residues. Here the CDR3 reads CASSLWTGYEQYF.

This chain connects TRBV24-1 to TRBJ2-7; TCRdb's D call of TRBD2 is untestable without DNA. This CDR3 is built from 15 residues. Germline CDR1 KGHDR, CDR2 SFDVKD. This chain's CDR3 is CATSDGGLAGVEQYF.

The chain employs TRBV25-1 and TRBJ2-2; TCRdb calls TRBD2, which cannot be checked without DNA. The CDR3 is 16 amino acids. Germline V gives CDR1 MGHDK, CDR2 SYGVNS. CDR3: CASSEVGGRNTGELFF.

This chain connects TRBV12-3 or TRBV12-4 to TRBJ2-1; the TRBD2 assignment by TCRdb is unverifiable without DNA. CDR3 size: 16 residues. CDR3 sequence reads: CASSYALAAFYNEQFF.

The rearrangement uses TRBV18 and TRBJ2-6; TCRdb lists TRBD1, though no DNA is available to test this call. Looked up from germline, CDR1 is KGHSH and CDR2 is LQKENI. This CDR3 has 17 residues. CDR3: CASSPLAPSSGANVLTF. Based on the CDR3 plus reference TRBV18 and TRBJ2-6, the full variable domain is NAGVMQNPRHLVRRRGQEARLRCSPMKGHSHVYWYRQLPEEGLKFMVYLQKENIIDESGMPKERFSAEFPKEGPSILRIQQVVRGDSAAYFCASSPLAPSSGANVLTFGAGSRLTVL.

The chain combines TRBV5-1 with TRBJ1-1. This CDR3 comprises 17 residues. CDR1 is SGHRS and CDR2 is YFSETQ in the germline V gene. CDR3: CASSRQGLQNMNTEAFF.

The chain joins TRBV6-2 or TRBV6-3 to TRBJ2-3; TCRdb gives TRBD2 as the D gene, but with no DNA this cannot be confirmed. Germline V gene sequence: CDR1 MNHEY, CDR2 SVGEGT. The CDR3 sequence is 17 residues long. CDR3: CASSYKLAGGHPDTQYF.

The rearrangement uses TRBV30 and TRBJ2-7. Germline lookup yields CDR1 GTSNPN and CDR2 SVGIG (reference sequence). The CDR3 length is 15 residues. The CDR3 sequence: CAWKDHRGAPYEQYF. The full variable domain, rest sourced from reference TRBV30 and TRBJ2-7, is SQTIHQWPATLVQPVGSPLSLECTVEGTSNPNLYWYRQAAGRGLQLLFYSVGIGQISSEVPQNLSASRPQDRQFILSSKKLLLSDSGFYLCAWKDHRGAPYEQYFGPGTRLTVT.

According to its frequency, this clonotype is medium-sized. The chain has TRBV29-1 and TRBJ2-7; TCRdb calls TRBD1, which cannot be checked without DNA. This CDR3 spans 13 amino acids. Per germline, CDR1 SQVTM and CDR2 ANQGSEA. The CDR3 loop reads CSVGGQGAPKQYF.